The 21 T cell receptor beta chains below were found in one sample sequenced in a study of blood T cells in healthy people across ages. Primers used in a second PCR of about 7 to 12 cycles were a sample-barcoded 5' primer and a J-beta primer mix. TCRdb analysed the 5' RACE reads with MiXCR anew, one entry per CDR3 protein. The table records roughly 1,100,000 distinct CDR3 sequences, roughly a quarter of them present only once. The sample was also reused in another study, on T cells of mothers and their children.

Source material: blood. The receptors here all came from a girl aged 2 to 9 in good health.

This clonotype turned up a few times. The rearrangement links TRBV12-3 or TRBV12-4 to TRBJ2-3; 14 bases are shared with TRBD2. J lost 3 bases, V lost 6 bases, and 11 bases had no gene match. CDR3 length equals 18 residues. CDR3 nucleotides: TGTGCCAGCAGCCCCCCCGGGACTAGCGGGAGTAGGACAGATACGCAGTATTTT. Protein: CASSPPGTSGSRTDTQYF.

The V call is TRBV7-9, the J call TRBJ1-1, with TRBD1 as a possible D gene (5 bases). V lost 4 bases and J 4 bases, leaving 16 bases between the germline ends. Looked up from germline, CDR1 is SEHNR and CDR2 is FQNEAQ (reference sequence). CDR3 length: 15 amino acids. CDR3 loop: CASSSREGQGTEAFF. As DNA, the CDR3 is TGTGCCAGCAGCTCCCGCGAGGGGCAGGGCACTGAAGCTTTCTTT.

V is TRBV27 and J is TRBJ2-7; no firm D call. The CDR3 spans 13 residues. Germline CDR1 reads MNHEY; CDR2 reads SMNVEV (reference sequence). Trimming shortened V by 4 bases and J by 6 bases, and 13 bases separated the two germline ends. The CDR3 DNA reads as TGTGCCAGCAGTTCCTATGGCCCAACCGAGCAGTACTTC. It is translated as CASSSYGPTEQYF.

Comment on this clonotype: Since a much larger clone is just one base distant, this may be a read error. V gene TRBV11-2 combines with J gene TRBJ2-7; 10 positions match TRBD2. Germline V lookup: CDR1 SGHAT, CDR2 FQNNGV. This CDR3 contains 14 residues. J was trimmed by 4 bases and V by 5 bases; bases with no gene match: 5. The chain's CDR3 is CASSPSSGGYEQYF. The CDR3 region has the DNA TGTGCCAGCAGCCCCTCTAGCGGGGGATACGAGCAGTACTTC.

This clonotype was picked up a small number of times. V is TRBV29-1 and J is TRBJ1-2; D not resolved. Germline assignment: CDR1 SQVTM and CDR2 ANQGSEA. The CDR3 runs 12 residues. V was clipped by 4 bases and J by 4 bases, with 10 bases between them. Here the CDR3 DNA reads TGCAGCGTTGTATTGAAAGGCTATGGCTACACCTTC. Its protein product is CSVVLKGYGYTF.

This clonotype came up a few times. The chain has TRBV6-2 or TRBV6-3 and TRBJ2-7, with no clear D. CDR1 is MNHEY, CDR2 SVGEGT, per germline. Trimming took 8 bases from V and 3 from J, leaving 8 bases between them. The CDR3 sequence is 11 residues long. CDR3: CASGLSYEQYF. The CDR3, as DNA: TGTGCCAGCGGCCTAAGCTACGAGCAGTACTTC.

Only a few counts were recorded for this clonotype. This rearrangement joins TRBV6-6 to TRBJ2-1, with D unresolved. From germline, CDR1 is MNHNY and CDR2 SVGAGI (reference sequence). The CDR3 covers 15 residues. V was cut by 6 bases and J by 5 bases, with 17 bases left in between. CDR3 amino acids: CASSQLGPGDNEQFF. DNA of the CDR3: TGTGCCAGCAGCCAACTCGGGCCCGGAGACAATGAGCAGTTCTTC.

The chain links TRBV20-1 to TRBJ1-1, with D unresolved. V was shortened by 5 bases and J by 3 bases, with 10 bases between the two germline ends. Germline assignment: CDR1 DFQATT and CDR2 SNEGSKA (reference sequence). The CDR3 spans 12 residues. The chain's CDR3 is CSADRKDTEAFF. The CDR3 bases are TGCAGTGCTGACCGCAAAGACACTGAAGCTTTCTTT.

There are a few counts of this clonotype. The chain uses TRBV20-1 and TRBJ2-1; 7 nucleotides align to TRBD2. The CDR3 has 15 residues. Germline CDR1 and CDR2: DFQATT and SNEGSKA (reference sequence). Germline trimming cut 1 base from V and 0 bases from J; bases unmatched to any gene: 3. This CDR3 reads CSARGGEGSYNEQFF. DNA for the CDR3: TGCAGTGCTAGAGGTGGGGAGGGCTCCTACAATGAGCAGTTCTTC.

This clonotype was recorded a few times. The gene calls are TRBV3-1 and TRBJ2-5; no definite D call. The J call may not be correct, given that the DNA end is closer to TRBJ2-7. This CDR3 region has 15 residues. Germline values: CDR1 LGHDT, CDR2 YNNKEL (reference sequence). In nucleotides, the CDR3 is TGTGCCAGCAGCCAAGACCCCGTTCCCAACTACGAGCAGTACTTC. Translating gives CASSQDPVPNYEQYF.

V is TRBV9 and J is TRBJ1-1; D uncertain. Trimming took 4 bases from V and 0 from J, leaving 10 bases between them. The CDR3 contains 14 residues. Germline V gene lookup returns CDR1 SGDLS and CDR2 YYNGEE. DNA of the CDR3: TGTGCCAGCAGCCAGAGGGCGGTGAACACTGAAGCTTTCTTT. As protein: CASSQRAVNTEAFF.

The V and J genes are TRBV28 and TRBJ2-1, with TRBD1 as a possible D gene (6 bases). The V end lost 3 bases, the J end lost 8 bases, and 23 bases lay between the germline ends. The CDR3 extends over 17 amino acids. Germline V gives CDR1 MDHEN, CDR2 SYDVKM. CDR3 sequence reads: CASSFGQIPPLGDEQFF. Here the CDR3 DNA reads TGTGCCAGCAGTTTCGGACAGATCCCTCCCTTGGGCGATGAGCAGTTCTTC.

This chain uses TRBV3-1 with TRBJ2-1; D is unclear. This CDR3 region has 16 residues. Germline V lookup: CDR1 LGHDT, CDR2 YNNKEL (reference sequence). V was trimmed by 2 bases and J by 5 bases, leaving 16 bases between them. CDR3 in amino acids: CASSQQELAWNNEQFF. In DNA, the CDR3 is TGTGCCAGCAGCCAACAGGAATTGGCCTGGAACAATGAGCAGTTCTTC.

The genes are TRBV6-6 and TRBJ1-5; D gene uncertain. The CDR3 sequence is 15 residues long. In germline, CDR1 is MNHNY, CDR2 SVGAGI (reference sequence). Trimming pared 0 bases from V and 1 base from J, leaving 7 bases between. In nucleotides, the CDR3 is TGTGCCAGCAGTTACTCCTCGCAGAGCAATCAGCCCCAGCATTTT. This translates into CASSYSSQSNQPQHF.

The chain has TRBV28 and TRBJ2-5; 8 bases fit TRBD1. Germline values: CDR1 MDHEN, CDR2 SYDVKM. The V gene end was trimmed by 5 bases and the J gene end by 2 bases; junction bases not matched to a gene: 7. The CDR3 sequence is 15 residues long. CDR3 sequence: CASSTSDRVQETQYF. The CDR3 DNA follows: TGTGCCAGCAGTACATCGGACAGGGTACAAGAGACCCAGTACTTC.

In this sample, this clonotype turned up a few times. The CDR3: CASSVARGREQFF. Written as DNA, the CDR3 is TGTGCCAGCAGCGTAGCTAGGGGGCGTGAGCAGTTCTTC. The chain links TRBV9 to TRBJ2-5, with TRBD1 matching 7 bases. TRBJ2-1 matches the DNA end more closely, so the J call is doubtful. Germline CDR1 and CDR2: SGDLS and YYNGEE. The CDR3 is 13 amino acids.

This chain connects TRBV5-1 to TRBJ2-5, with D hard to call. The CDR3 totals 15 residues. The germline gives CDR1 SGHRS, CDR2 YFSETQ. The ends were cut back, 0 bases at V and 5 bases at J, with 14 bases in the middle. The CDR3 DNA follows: TGCGCCAGCAGCTTGGACCGGTGGCCCCGGGAGACCCAGTACTTC. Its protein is CASSLDRWPRETQYF.

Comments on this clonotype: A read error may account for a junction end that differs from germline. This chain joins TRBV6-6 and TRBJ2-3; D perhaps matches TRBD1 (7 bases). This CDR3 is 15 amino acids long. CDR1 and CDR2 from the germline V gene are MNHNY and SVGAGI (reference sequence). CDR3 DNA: TGTGCCAGCAGTTATTATCAGGGGGGCACAGATGCGCAGTATTTT. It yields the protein CASSYYQGGTDAQYF.

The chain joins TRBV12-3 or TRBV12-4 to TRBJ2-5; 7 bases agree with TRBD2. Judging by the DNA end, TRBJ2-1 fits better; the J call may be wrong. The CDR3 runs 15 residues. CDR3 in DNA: TGTGCCAGCAGTTTTGGCCTAGCGGCGTACAATGAGCAGTTCTTC. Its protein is CASSFGLAAYNEQFF.

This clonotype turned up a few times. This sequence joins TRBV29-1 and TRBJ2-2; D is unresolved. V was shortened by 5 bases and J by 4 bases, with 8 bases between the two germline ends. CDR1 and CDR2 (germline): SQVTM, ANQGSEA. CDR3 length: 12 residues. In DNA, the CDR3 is TGCAGCGTTCTTATGAGCACCGGGGAGCTGTTTTTT. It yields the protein CSVLMSTGELFF.

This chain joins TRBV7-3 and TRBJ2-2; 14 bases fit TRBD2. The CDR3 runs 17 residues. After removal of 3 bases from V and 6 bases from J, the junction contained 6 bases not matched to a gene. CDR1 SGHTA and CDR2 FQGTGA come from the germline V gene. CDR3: CASSLGLAGVVPGELFF. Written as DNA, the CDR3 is TGTGCCAGCAGCTTGGGACTAGCGGGAGTTGTGCCCGGGGAGCTGTTTTTT.